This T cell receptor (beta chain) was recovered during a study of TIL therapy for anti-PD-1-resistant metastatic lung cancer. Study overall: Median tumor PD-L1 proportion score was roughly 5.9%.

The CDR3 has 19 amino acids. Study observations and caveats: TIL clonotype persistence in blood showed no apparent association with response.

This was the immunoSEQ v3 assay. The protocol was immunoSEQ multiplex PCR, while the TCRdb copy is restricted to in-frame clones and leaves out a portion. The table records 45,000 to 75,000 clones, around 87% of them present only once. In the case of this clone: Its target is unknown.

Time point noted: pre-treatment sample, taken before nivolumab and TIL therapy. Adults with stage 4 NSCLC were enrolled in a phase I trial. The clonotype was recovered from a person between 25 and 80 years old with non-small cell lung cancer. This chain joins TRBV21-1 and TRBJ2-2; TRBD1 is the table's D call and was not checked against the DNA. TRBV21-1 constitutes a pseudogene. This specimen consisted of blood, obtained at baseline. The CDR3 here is CASSKDGGGDRGGNGELFF. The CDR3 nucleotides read TGTGCCAGCAGCAAAGACGGCGGCGGGGACAGGGGAGGAAACGGGGAGCTGTTTTTT.